The 11 T cell receptor beta chains presented below share a single source sample, sequenced in a study of T cell changes during pregnancy in multiple sclerosis. Sequencing used immunoSEQ multiplex PCR; TCRdb keeps in-frame clones, though not all of them. The table shows fewer than 110,000 clones, with 75% to 95% occurring only once. Sequenced here: peripheral blood, sampled in the second trimester of pregnancy. Source of these receptors: a female donor with multiple sclerosis, enrolled in a pregnancy study.

CDR3 sequence reads: CASSIAWGQGRYEQYF. The CDR3 bases are TGTGCCAGTAGTATTGCCTGGGGACAGGGGAGATACGAGCAGTACTTC. This chain connects TRBV19 to TRBJ2-7; 10 positions agree with TRBD1. The length of the CDR3 is 16 residues. CDR1 is LNHDA and CDR2 is SQIVND in the germline V gene (reference sequence). With 3 bases clipped from V and 4 bases from J, the junction kept 9 bases outside the gene matches.

The chain carries TRBV13 and TRBJ2-1; no clear D gene. The CDR3 consists of 14 residues. Germline-derived CDR1 and CDR2 are PRHDT and FYEKMQ (reference sequence). V lost 4 bases, J lost 6 bases, and 13 bases lay in between. The chain's CDR3 is CASSSTREINEQFF. The CDR3 nucleotides are TGTGCCAGCAGCTCAACGCGTGAGATCAATGAGCAGTTCTTC.

The chain links TRBV15 to TRBJ1-1; D gene unclear. Germline V gene data show CDR1 as LNHNV and CDR2 as YYDKDF (reference sequence). The CDR3 extends over 14 amino acids. V was clipped by 0 bases and J by 1 base, with 6 bases between them. The CDR3 loop is CATSRDRRNTEAFF. CDR3 sequence (DNA): TGTGCCACCAGCAGAGATCGGAGGAACACTGAAGCTTTCTTT.

The J gene is TRBJ2-5, the V gene TRBV7-4; D is unresolved. The CDR3 is made up of 14 amino acids. Germline CDR1 and CDR2: SGHVT and SQSDAQ. Trimming left V 4 bases short and J 5 bases short, with 14 bases between. The CDR3 loop reads CASSSQSCPETQYF. The CDR3 coding sequence is TGTGCCAGCAGCTCACAGAGCTGTCCGGAGACCCAGTACTTC.

V and J are TRBV18 and TRBJ2-6; D may be TRBD1 (6 bases). In germline, CDR1 is KGHSH, CDR2 LQKENI. CDR3 length: 17 residues. With 6 bases removed from V and 2 bases from J, the gap between germline ends came to 17 bases. CDR3 protein: CASSRPQQGPGANVLTF. In DNA, the CDR3 is TGTGCCAGCTCTCGACCACAACAGGGACCTGGGGCCAACGTCCTGACTTTC.

This rearrangement joins TRBV2 to TRBJ2-7; 14 bases fit TRBD2. Germline V gene lookup returns CDR1 SNHLY and CDR2 FYNNEI. Losses at the gene ends were 6 bases for V and 0 bases for J; bases not matched to a gene: 4. The CDR3 runs to 16 residues. The CDR3 loop is CASSGTSGRYSYEQYF. The CDR3 coding sequence is TGTGCCAGCAGCGGGACTAGCGGGAGATACTCCTACGAGCAGTACTTC.

The J gene is TRBJ2-2, the V gene TRBV30; 10 bases match TRBD2. Germline V lookup: CDR1 GTSNPN, CDR2 SVGIG (reference sequence). This CDR3 region has 15 residues. The trim removed 3 bases at V and 5 bases at J, leaving 6 bases unmatched. The CDR3 protein is CAWSKREGLTGELFF. The DNA for the CDR3 is TGTGCCTGGAGCAAGCGGGAGGGCCTTACCGGGGAGCTGTTTTTT.

The rearrangement uses TRBV4-3 and TRBJ1-2, with D possibly TRBD1 on 6 matching bases. Trimming removed 6 bases at V and 6 bases at J, with 14 bases between. The CDR3 sequence is 13 residues long. Per germline, CDR1 LGHNA and CDR2 YSLEER. In DNA form, the CDR3 reads TGCGCCAGCAGTCCAAGACCAGGGGATGGCTACACCTTC. It is translated as CASSPRPGDGYTF.

The chain uses TRBV19 and TRBJ1-2; weak D call: TRBD1 (6 bases). Between the trimmed V and J ends, which lost 4 bases and 6 bases, there was a span of 9 bases. The CDR3 contains 12 residues. Germline V gives CDR1 LNHDA, CDR2 SQIVND (reference sequence). The CDR3 coding sequence is TGTGCCAGTAGTACACCAGGGGATGGCTACACCTTC. Protein: CASSTPGDGYTF.

This clone appeared once. The gene calls are TRBV9 and TRBJ2-7; 11 bases are a match to TRBD1. The CDR3 is made up of 14 amino acids. Germline trimming cut 7 bases from V and 6 bases from J; bases unmatched to any gene: 9. The germline CDR1 and CDR2 sequences are SGDLS and YYNGEE. CDR3 coding DNA: TGTGCCAGCGCTATAGGGACAGGGGGGCTCGAGCAGTACTTC. Protein: CASAIGTGGLEQYF.

The chain combines TRBV7-2 with TRBJ2-5; TRBD2 matches at 8 bases. Germline lookup yields CDR1 SGHTA and CDR2 FQGNSA. V dropped 5 bases and J dropped 2; count of bases not matched to a gene: 1. The CDR3 is made up of 13 amino acids. Written as DNA, the CDR3 is TGTGCCAGCAGCCGCGGGGGGCAAGAGACCCAGTACTTC. Translating it yields CASSRGGQETQYF.